These 2 T cell receptor beta chains were all obtained from the same sample, sequenced in a study of cytomegalovirus exposure and HLA in healthy donors. The PCR made use of 60 Vbeta and 13 Jbeta primers. Data came from immunoSEQ multiplex PCR; TCRdb stores just in-frame clones and leaves some out. This sample has some 200,000 clones; about four fifths occur once, and the top ten carry 2% to 3%. The sequencing sample was made of PBMCs. The receptors derive from a woman aged 45-60 years in good health and CMV-seropositive.

The CDR3, as DNA: TGTGCCAGCAGCGAAGGTGGACAGGGAGGTGGTGGCTACACCTTC. As protein: CASSEGGQGGGGYTF. The V and J genes are TRBV9 and TRBJ1-2; 8 nucleotides match TRBD1. Germline CDR1 SGDLS, CDR2 YYNGEE. CDR3 length: 15 residues. V gave up 3 bases and J gave up 7 bases; unmatched junction bases: 11.

This clone was found once. V is TRBV28 and J is TRBJ2-7; 7 nucleotides match TRBD2. Germline CDR1 MDHEN, CDR2 SYDVKM. The junction had 9 bases not matched to a gene; V was cut back by 5 bases and J by 2 bases. The CDR3 runs to 15 residues. The CDR3 DNA reads TGTGCCAGCAGTCCAGGCGGGGGAGGCACCTACGAGCAGTACTTC. As protein: CASSPGGGGTYEQYF.